What follows are 27 T cell receptor beta chains derived from one specimen sequenced in a study of T cell responses to AZD1222 COVID-19 vaccine. Libraries were prepared by immunoSEQ multiplex PCR; TCRdb keeps only in-frame clonotypes and omits some of them. Here the sample spans 110,000 or so clones, 86% being singletons. The sequencing used peripheral blood, collected 28 days after the second AZD1222 dose. These receptors originate from an adult who received the AZD1222 COVID-19 vaccine.

This chain joins TRBV30 and TRBJ1-5; D unresolved. V was pared by 0 bases and J by 5 bases, with 17 bases between. The CDR3 extends over 16 amino acids. CDR1 GTSNPN and CDR2 SVGIG come from the germline V gene (reference sequence). The chain's CDR3 is CAWSVGPHLADQPQHF. The DNA of the CDR3 is TGTGCCTGGAGTGTAGGCCCGCACCTAGCAGATCAGCCCCAGCATTTT. The whole variable domain, remainder taken from reference TRBV30 and TRBJ1-5, is SQTIHQWPATLVQPVGSPLSLECTVEGTSNPNLYWYRQAAGRGLQLLFYSVGIGQISSEVPQNLSASRPQDRQFILSSKKLLLSDSGFYLCAWSVGPHLADQPQHFGDGTRLSIL.

The V gene is TRBV10-3, the J gene TRBJ2-1, with TRBD1 identical over 7 bases. This CDR3 comprises 14 residues. Per the germline V gene, CDR1 is ENHRY and CDR2 is SYGVKD. Losses at the gene ends were 3 bases for V and 5 bases for J; bases not matched to a gene: 4. The CDR3 here is CAISDRGINNEQFF. The CDR3 nucleotides read TGTGCCATCAGTGACAGGGGGATAAACAATGAGCAGTTCTTC.

V usage is TRBV3-1 (or the pseudogene TRBV3-2) and J usage is TRBJ1-2, with 9 bases identical to TRBD1. V shed 4 bases, J shed 4 bases, and the junction held 7 bases outside the gene matches. There are 15 residues in the CDR3. Germline V gene lookup returns CDR1 LGHDT and CDR2 YNNKEL (reference sequence). The CDR3 coding sequence is TGTGCCAGCAGCCGACCGGGACAGGGAACCTATGGCTACACCTTC. Protein sequence: CASSRPGQGTYGYTF.

The rearrangement uses TRBV13 and TRBJ2-1, with 7 bases fitting TRBD1. CDR1 is PRHDT, CDR2 FYEKMQ, per germline (reference sequence). V shed 6 bases and J 3 bases; nucleotides not matched to a gene: 8. The CDR3 spans 15 residues. The CDR3 DNA follows: TGTGCCAGCAGTTCATGGACAGGCCGCTACAATGAGCAGTTCTTC. Protein product: CASSSWTGRYNEQFF.

The rearrangement uses TRBV5-8 and TRBJ2-7; 11 bases agree with TRBD1. The germline V gene has CDR1 SGHTS and CDR2 YDEGEE. The CDR3 totals 16 residues. J was trimmed by 0 bases and V by 4 bases; bases with no gene match: 6. The CDR3 loop reads CASSPDRGQISYEQYF. CDR3 nucleotide sequence: TGTGCCAGCAGCCCGGACAGGGGGCAAATCTCCTACGAGCAGTACTTC.

This clone was detected once. The gene calls are TRBV29-1 and TRBJ2-7, with 8 nucleotides matching TRBD2. Germline V gene sequence: CDR1 SQVTM, CDR2 ANQGSEA. CDR3 length: 13 residues. V lost 1 base to trimming and J lost 7 bases; unmatched junction nucleotides: 6. The CDR3 bases are TGCAGCGTTGAAGTGGGTGCGGGGGGTGAGCAGTACTTC. This encodes CSVEVGAGGEQYF.

A few counts support this clone. This chain links TRBV7-2 with TRBJ1-4; D uncertain. This CDR3 comprises 19 residues. From germline, CDR1 is SGHTA and CDR2 FQGNSA. The V and J ends lost 1 base and 0 bases respectively, with 18 bases between them. DNA for the CDR3: TGTGCCAGCAGCTTAGAACTCCGGCCGAAGCTCTCAACTAATGAAAAACTGTTTTTT. It translates to CASSLELRPKLSTNEKLFF.

The V gene is TRBV30, the J gene TRBJ2-1, with D possibly matching TRBD2 (7 bases). V was clipped by 5 bases and J by 4 bases, with 18 bases between them. CDR1 and CDR2 (germline): GTSNPN, SVGIG (reference sequence). The CDR3 contains 15 residues. The CDR3 spells CAWARGGGGYNEQFF. The CDR3, as DNA: TGTGCCTGGGCCCGCGGGGGAGGGGGATACAATGAGCAGTTCTTC.

The chain is built from TRBV3-1 (or the pseudogene TRBV3-2) and TRBJ2-1; 9 nucleotides line up with TRBD2. The CDR3 contains 17 residues. CDR1 and CDR2 (germline): LGHDT, YNNKEL (reference sequence). Germline trimming cut 0 bases from V and 5 bases from J; bases unmatched to any gene: 8. The DNA of the CDR3 is TGTGCCAGCAGCCAAGATTACGGCGGGGGGGATAACAATGAGCAGTTCTTC. It codes for CASSQDYGGGDNNEQFF.

This clone showed up just once. J is TRBJ1-1 and V is TRBV2; tentatively, D is TRBD1 (5 bases). Trimming stripped 4 bases from V and 4 bases from J, with 10 bases between. From germline, CDR1 is SNHLY and CDR2 FYNNEI. This CDR3 has 13 amino acids. The CDR3 DNA reads as TGTGCCAGCAGTGTGGGCAGGGCCACTGAAGCTTTCTTT. Its protein product is CASSVGRATEAFF.

The chain employs TRBV4-3 and TRBJ2-1; TRBD1 might be the D (5 bases). Germline V gene data show CDR1 as LGHNA and CDR2 as YSLEER. V shed 2 bases and J shed 1 base, with 12 bases lying between them. The CDR3 is 16 residues long. This chain's CDR3 is CASSQTYQGSYNEQFF. Here the CDR3 DNA reads TGCGCCAGCAGCCAAACCTATCAGGGTTCCTACAATGAGCAGTTCTTC.

V is TRBV6-5 and J is TRBJ1-1; TRBD1 might be the D (5 bases). The V end lost 6 bases, the J end lost 1 base, and 9 bases lay between the germline ends. The CDR3 has 13 residues. The V gene's germline CDR1 is MNHEY and CDR2 SVGAGI. The CDR3 DNA follows: TGTGCCAGCAGGGACACTAAGAACACTGAAGCTTTCTTT. Its protein is CASRDTKNTEAFF.

The chain carries TRBV3-1 (or the pseudogene TRBV3-2) and TRBJ2-5; 8 nucleotides line up with TRBD2. Per the germline V gene, CDR1 is LGHDT and CDR2 is YNNKEL (reference sequence). This CDR3 has 15 amino acids. J gave up 4 bases and V 2 bases, and 6 bases lay outside the gene matches. The CDR3 protein is CASSQTSGWTETQYF. In DNA form, the CDR3 reads TGTGCCAGCAGCCAAACTAGCGGATGGACAGAGACCCAGTACTTC.

This clone appeared once. This rearrangement joins TRBV6-5 to TRBJ2-3; D perhaps matches TRBD2 (7 bases). V shed 2 bases and J shed 6 bases, with 12 bases lying between them. There are 14 residues in the CDR3. Germline CDR1 and CDR2: MNHEY and SVGAGI. DNA of the CDR3: TGTGCCAGCAGTTACGGTGGGGGGGCCGATACGCAGTATTTT. This translates into CASSYGGGADTQYF.

The V call is TRBV18, the J call TRBJ2-1; D perhaps matches TRBD2 (6 bases). The V and J ends lost 0 bases and 5 bases respectively, with 14 bases between them. CDR3 size: 16 residues. Germline V gives CDR1 KGHSH, CDR2 LQKENI. For the CDR3, the DNA is TGTGCCAGCTCACCACCAGCGGGTAGGATCAACAATGAGCAGTTCTTC. This codes for CASSPPAGRINNEQFF. Together with reference TRBV18 and TRBJ2-1, the CDR3 gives the full variable domain: NAGVMQNPRHLVRRRGQEARLRCSPMKGHSHVYWYRQLPEEGLKFMVYLQKENIIDESGMPKERFSAEFPKEGPSILRIQQVVRGDSAAYFCASSPPAGRINNEQFFGPGTRLTVL.

The CDR3 nucleotides read TGTGCCAGCAGTTTTAGTTACACAGATACGCAGTATTTT. This encodes CASSFSYTDTQYF. The chain uses TRBV12-3 or TRBV12-4 and TRBJ2-3; D gene unclear. Between the trimmed V and J ends, which lost 3 bases and 2 bases, there was a span of 6 bases. The CDR3 spans 13 residues.

The V call is TRBV7-2, the J call TRBJ2-3; 7 bases are a match to TRBD2. Trimming removed 2 bases from V and 3 bases from J; junction bases left unmatched: 11. CDR3 length equals 17 residues. Germline V gene sequence: CDR1 SGHTA, CDR2 FQGNSA. The CDR3 reads CASSLWESGVGTDTQYF. The CDR3 DNA is TGTGCCAGCAGCTTATGGGAGAGCGGGGTCGGGACAGATACGCAGTATTTT.

This clone was detected a few times. This chain connects TRBV5-5 to TRBJ2-2; D uncertain. From germline, CDR1 is SGHKS and CDR2 YYEKEE (reference sequence). Trimming removed 4 bases at V and 0 bases at J, with 13 bases between. This CDR3 spans 16 amino acids. CDR3: CASSPRAGANTGELFF. In DNA, the CDR3 is TGTGCCAGCAGCCCAAGGGCAGGCGCGAACACCGGGGAGCTGTTTTTT.

V usage is TRBV5-4 and J usage is TRBJ1-2; D unresolved. CDR3 size: 16 residues. Looked up from germline, CDR1 is SGHNT and CDR2 is YYREEE (reference sequence). Trimming left V 6 bases short and J 0 bases short, with 18 bases between. The CDR3 DNA follows: TGTGCCAGCACCGTCCTTGTGGGTTCAGCTAACTATGGCTACACCTTC. It yields the protein CASTVLVGSANYGYTF.

This clone was counted a single time. The chain combines TRBV2 with TRBJ2-2, with 9 bases lining up with TRBD1. CDR3 length equals 15 residues. Germline CDR1 is SNHLY and CDR2 is FYNNEI. V lost 2 bases to trimming and J lost 6 bases; unmatched junction nucleotides: 4. The CDR3 sequence: CASSETQGAPGELFF. The CDR3 coding sequence is TGTGCCAGCAGTGAAACACAGGGGGCGCCCGGGGAGCTGTTTTTT.

This clone came up many times. The chain couples TRBV5-3 to TRBJ2-7, with 8 bases matching TRBD2. TRBV5-3 is classed as an ORF, of uncertain function. There are 17 residues in the CDR3. The junction had 11 bases not matched to a gene; V was cut back by 2 bases and J by 1 base. The DNA of the CDR3 is TGTGCCAGAAGCTTTTCTAGCGGGCGTCTTGAATCCTACGAGCAGTACTTC. Translated, it gives CARSFSSGRLESYEQYF.

The chain employs TRBV29-1 and TRBJ2-3; D possibly corresponds to TRBD2 (6 bases). The CDR3 consists of 15 residues. The germline CDR1 and CDR2 sequences are SQVTM and ANQGSEA. Deletions cut 3 bases from V and 0 bases from J, with 13 bases between. The CDR3 DNA reads as TGCAGCGTTGATACGGCTAGCGACAGCACAGATACGCAGTATTTT. Encoded protein: CSVDTASDSTDTQYF.

The V gene is TRBV6-6, the J gene TRBJ2-1, with D perhaps matching TRBD1 or TRBD2 (5 bases each). Trimming stripped 4 bases from V and 7 bases from J, with 17 bases between. This CDR3 is 15 amino acids long. Per germline, CDR1 MNHNY and CDR2 SVGAGI (reference sequence). The CDR3: CASSWTGTSSNEQFF. The CDR3 DNA reads as TGTGCCAGCAGTTGGACCGGGACCTCTTCTAATGAGCAGTTCTTC.

This clone was detected only a few times. The V call is TRBV4-1, the J call TRBJ2-5, with 16 bases that match TRBD2. Germline values: CDR1 MGHRA, CDR2 YSYEKL. This CDR3 spans 19 amino acids. Trimming cost V 3 bases and J 2 bases; bases outside gene matches: 9. CDR3: CASSHPGLAGGPGQETQYF. The CDR3 coding sequence is TGCGCCAGCAGCCACCCGGGACTAGCGGGAGGGCCAGGGCAAGAGACCCAGTACTTC.

This clone was observed a handful of times. V gene TRBV28 combines with J gene TRBJ1-1, with D maybe TRBD1 (5 bases). CDR3 length: 14 residues. Germline lookup yields CDR1 MDHEN and CDR2 SYDVKM. With 8 bases removed from V and 0 bases from J, the gap between germline ends came to 13 bases. The DNA for the CDR3 is TGTGCCAGCGGGCAGGGTAACCTGAACACTGAAGCTTTCTTT. This sequence encodes CASGQGNLNTEAFF.

V usage is TRBV9 and J usage is TRBJ1-6; 8 bases are a match to TRBD1. The CDR3 has 13 residues. Germline CDR1 and CDR2: SGDLS and YYNGEE. J was trimmed by 10 bases and V by 4 bases; bases with no gene match: 4. The CDR3 region is CASSPQGGSPLHF. As DNA, the CDR3 is TGTGCCAGCAGCCCACAGGGGGGATCACCCCTCCACTTT.

The V gene is TRBV2, the J gene TRBJ1-2; 8 bases agree with TRBD1. The CDR3 covers 14 residues. V trimming: 3 bases; J trimming: 6 bases; junction bases outside the gene matches: 6. CDR1 is SNHLY, CDR2 FYNNEI, per germline. The CDR3 DNA reads TGTGCCAGCAGTGATGGAGAGGACAGGGATGGCTACACCTTC. Translating gives CASSDGEDRDGYTF. The full variable domain, with the rest looked up from reference TRBV2 and TRBJ1-2, is EPEVTQTPSHQVTQMGQEVILRCVPISNHLYFYWYRQILGQKVEFLVSFYNNEISEKSEIFDDQFSVERPDGSNFTLKIRSTKLEDSAMYFCASSDGEDRDGYTFGSGTRLTVV.